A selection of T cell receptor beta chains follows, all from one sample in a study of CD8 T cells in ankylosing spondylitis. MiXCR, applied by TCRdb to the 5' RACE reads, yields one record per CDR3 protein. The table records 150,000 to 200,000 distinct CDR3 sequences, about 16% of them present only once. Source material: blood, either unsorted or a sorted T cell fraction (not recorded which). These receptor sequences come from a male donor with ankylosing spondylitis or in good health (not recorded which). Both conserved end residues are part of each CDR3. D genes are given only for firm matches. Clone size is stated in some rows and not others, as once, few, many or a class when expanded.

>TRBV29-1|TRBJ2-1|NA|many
CSVDFDNEQFF
TGCAGCGTTGATTTTGACAATGAGCAGTTCTTC
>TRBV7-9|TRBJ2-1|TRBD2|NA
CASSLSGSLTEQFF
TGTGCCAGCAGCTTGAGCGGGAGTCTCACTGAGCAGTTCTTC
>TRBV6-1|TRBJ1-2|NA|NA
CASIADGGYGYTF
TGTGCCAGCATCGCTGACGGGGGCTATGGCTACACCTTC
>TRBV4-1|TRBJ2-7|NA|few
CASSLTDSPGREQYF
TGCGCCAGCAGCCTAACGGACAGCCCAGGCCGCGAGCAGTACTTC
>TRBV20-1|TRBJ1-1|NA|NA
CSAPHLRGGNTEAFF
TGCAGTGCTCCCCACTTGAGGGGGGGGAACACTGAAGCTTTCTTT
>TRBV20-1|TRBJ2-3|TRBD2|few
CSALLAGESDTQYF
TGCAGTGCTTTACTAGCGGGAGAGAGTGATACGCAGTATTTT
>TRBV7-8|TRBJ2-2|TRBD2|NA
CASSLDGRADTGELFF
TGTGCCAGCAGCTTGGACGGGAGGGCCGATACCGGGGAGCTGTTTTTT
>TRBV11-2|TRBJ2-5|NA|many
CASSGRGGVWQETQYF
TGTGCCAGCAGCGGTAGAGGCGGGGTGTGGCAAGAGACCCAGTACTTC
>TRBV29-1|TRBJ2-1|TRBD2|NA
CSVQGPLLAGGYPSYNEQFF
TGCAGCGTCCAAGGCCCCCTACTAGCGGGAGGTTATCCCTCCTACAATGAGCAGTTCTTC
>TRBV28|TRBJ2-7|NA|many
CASSHDASYEQYF
TGTGCCAGCAGCCACGACGCATCCTACGAGCAGTACTTC
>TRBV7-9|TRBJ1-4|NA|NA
CASSPPPVTGNDEKLFF
TGTGCCAGCAGCCCCCCCCCAGTTACGGGCAACGATGAAAAACTGTTTTTT
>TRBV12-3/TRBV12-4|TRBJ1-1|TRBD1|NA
CASTFRGGNTEAFF
TGTGCCAGCACCTTCAGGGGGGGGAACACTGAAGCTTTCTTT
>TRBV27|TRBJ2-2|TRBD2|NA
CASSFASLAGPTGELFF
TGTGCCAGCAGTTTTGCCTCACTAGCGGGACCCACCGGGGAGCTGTTTTTT
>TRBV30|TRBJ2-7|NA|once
CACVGRVYEQYF
TGTGCCTGCGTCGGGAGAGTATACGAGCAGTACTTC
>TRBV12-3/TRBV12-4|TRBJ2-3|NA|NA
CASSARQTPRPDTQYF
TGTGCCAGCAGTGCCAGACAGACTCCCAGGCCCGATACGCAGTATTTT
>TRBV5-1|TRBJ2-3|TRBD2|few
CASSPWTSGSRTDTQYF
TGCGCCAGCAGCCCTTGGACTAGCGGGAGCAGAACAGATACGCAGTATTTT
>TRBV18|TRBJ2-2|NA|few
CASSSPDRANTGELFF
TGTGCCAGCTCATCGCCAGACAGAGCTAACACCGGGGAGCTGTTTTTT
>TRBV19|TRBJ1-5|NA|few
CATLPGAPTRNSAQHF
TGTGCCACCTTACCCGGGGCACCCACTCGGAACAGCGCCCAGCATTTT
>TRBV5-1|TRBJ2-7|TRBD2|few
CASSLYGLAGGPYEQYF
TGCGCCAGCAGCTTGTACGGACTAGCGGGAGGGCCATACGAGCAGTACTTC
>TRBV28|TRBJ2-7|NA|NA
CASSFVRISYEQYF
TGTGCCAGCAGTTTTGTCCGAATCTCCTACGAGCAGTACTTC
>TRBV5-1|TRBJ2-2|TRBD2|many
CASSSTGTSVAGELFF
TGCGCCAGCAGCTCCACCGGGACTAGCGTCGCCGGGGAGCTGTTTTTT
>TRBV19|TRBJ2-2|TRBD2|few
CASSLAGINTGELFF
TGTGCCAGTAGTCTAGCGGGAATCAACACCGGGGAGCTGTTTTTT
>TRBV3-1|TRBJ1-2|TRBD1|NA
CASCPGQAANYGYTF
TGTGCCTCCTGCCCGGGACAGGCGGCTAACTATGGCTACACCTTC
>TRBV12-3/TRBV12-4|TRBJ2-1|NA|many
CASSFSAGGNEQFF
TGTGCCAGCAGTTTCTCGGCCGGGGGCAATGAGCAGTTCTTC
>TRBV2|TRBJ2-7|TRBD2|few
CASRGLAGVEQYF
TGTGCCAGCAGGGGACTAGCGGGAGTCGAGCAGTACTTC
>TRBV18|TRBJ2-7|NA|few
CASSESAAGEQYF
TGTGCCAGCTCAGAGTCGGCGGCGGGCGAGCAGTACTTC
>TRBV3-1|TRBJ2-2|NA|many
CASSQGYDTGELFF
TGTGCCAGCAGCCAAGGTTACGACACCGGGGAGCTGTTTTTT
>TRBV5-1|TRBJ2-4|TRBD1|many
CASRLDRGRNIQYF
TGCGCCAGCAGATTGGACAGGGGGCGTAACATTCAGTACTTC
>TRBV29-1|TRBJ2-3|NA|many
CSVPPAGKADTQYF
TGCAGCGTTCCCCCGGCCGGGAAAGCAGATACGCAGTATTTT
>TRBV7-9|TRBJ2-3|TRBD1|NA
CASSIQTGGLADTQYF
TGTGCCAGCAGCATACAGACAGGGGGCTTGGCAGATACGCAGTATTTT
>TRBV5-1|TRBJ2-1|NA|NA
CASSLSGDYNEQFF
TGCGCCAGCAGCTTGTCCGGGGACTACAATGAGCAGTTCTTC
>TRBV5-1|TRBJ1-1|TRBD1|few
CASSGTGVWDTEAFF
TGCGCCAGCAGCGGGACAGGGGTTTGGGACACTGAAGCTTTCTTT
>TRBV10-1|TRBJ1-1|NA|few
CASRGVGNTEAFF
TGCGCCAGTAGAGGGGTTGGGAACACTGAAGCTTTCTTT
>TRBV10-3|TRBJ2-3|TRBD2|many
CAISAVGRAPDTQYF
TGTGCCATCAGTGCGGTCGGGAGGGCCCCAGATACGCAGTATTTT
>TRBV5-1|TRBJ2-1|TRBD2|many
CASSLRRGENEQFF
TGCGCCAGCAGCTTGCGGCGGGGGGAGAATGAGCAGTTCTTC
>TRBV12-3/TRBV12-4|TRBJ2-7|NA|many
CASSFELAYEQYF
TGTGCCAGCAGTTTCGAACTAGCCTACGAGCAGTACTTC
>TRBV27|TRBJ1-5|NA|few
CASSLTGPDQPQHF
TGTGCCAGCAGTTTAACAGGACCTGATCAGCCCCAGCATTTT
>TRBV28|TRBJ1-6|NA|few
CASSPDRPPNSPLHF
TGTGCCAGCAGCCCTGACAGGCCCCCCAATTCACCCCTCCACTTT
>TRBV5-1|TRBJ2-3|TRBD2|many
CASSPWTSGRGSTDTQYF
TGCGCCAGCAGCCCCTGGACTAGCGGGAGGGGTAGCACAGATACGCAGTATTTT
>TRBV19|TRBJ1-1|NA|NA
CASSVRREAFF
TGTGCCAGTAGTGTTCGCCGGGAAGCTTTCTTT
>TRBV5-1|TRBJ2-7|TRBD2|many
CASSWTSGRAYEQYF
TGCGCCAGCAGCTGGACTAGCGGGAGGGCATACGAGCAGTACTTC
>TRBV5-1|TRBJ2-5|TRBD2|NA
CASSSGTSGPQETQYF
TGCGCCAGCAGCTCAGGGACTAGCGGACCCCAAGAGACCCAGTACTTC
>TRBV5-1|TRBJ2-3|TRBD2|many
CASSLALAGGPPDTQYF
TGCGCCAGCAGCTTGGCACTAGCGGGAGGGCCCCCAGATACGCAGTATTTT
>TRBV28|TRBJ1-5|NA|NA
CASSPTGQPQHF
TGTGCCAGCAGTCCCACAGGTCAGCCCCAGCATTTT
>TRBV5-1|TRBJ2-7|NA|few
CASSLEGRVAKTYEQYF
TGCGCCAGCAGCTTGGAGGGACGGGTAGCGAAAACCTACGAGCAGTACTTC
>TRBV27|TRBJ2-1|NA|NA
CASRDLDSSNEQFF
TGTGCCAGCAGAGATCTGGACTCCTCAAATGAGCAGTTCTTC
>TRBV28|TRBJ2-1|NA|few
CASSSTFDEQFF
TGTGCCAGCAGTTCGACCTTTGATGAGCAGTTCTTC
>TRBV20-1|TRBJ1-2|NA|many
CSARVRGGDYGYTF
TGCAGTGCTAGAGTGAGGGGAGGGGACTATGGCTACACCTTC
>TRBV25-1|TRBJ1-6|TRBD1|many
CASSEGQGGYSPLHF
TGTGCCAGCAGTGAGGGACAGGGGGGTTATTCACCCCTCCACTTT
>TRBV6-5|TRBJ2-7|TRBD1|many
CASSYGTGPYEQYF
TGTGCCAGCAGTTATGGGACAGGCCCCTACGAGCAGTACTTC